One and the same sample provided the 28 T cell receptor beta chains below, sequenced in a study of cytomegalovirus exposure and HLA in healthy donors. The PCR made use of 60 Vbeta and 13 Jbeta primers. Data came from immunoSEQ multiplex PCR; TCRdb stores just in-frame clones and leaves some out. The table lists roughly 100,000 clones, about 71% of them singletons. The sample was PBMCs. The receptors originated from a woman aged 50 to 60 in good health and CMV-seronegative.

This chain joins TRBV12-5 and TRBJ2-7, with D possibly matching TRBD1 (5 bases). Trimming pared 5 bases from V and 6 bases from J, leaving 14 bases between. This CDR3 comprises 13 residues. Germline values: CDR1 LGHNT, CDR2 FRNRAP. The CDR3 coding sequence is TGTGCTAGTGGTATCGCATGGGGCTCCGAGCAGTACTTC. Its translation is CASGIAWGSEQYF.

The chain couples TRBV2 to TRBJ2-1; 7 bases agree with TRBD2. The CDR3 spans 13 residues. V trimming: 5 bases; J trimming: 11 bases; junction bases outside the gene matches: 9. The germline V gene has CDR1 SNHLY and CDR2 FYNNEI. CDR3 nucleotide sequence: TGTGCCAGCAGTCCGAACGTGAGCGGGAAGCAGTTCTTC. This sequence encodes CASSPNVSGKQFF.

DNA for the CDR3: TGTGCCAGCAGTGAAGACAGGCATGGCTACACCTTC. This sequence encodes CASSEDRHGYTF. The chain uses TRBV6-1 and TRBJ1-2, with D possibly being TRBD1 (5 bases). Germline lookup yields CDR1 MNHNS and CDR2 SASEGT. This CDR3 spans 12 amino acids. Trimming shortened V by 1 base and J by 6 bases, and 6 bases separated the two germline ends.

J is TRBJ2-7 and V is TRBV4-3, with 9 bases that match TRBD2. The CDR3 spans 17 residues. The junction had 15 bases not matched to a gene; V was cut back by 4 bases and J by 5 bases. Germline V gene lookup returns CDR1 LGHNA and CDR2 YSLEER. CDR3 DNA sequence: TGCGCCAGCAGCCCAAACCCGTATAGCGGGAGAATCAACGAGCAGTACTTC. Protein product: CASSPNPYSGRINEQYF.

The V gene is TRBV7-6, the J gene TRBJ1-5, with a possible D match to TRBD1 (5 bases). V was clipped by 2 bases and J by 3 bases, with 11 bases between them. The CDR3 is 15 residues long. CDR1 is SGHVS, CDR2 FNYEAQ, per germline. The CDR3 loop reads CASSLSGLNNQPQHF. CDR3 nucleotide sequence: TGTGCCAGCAGCTTATCGGGACTGAACAATCAGCCCCAGCATTTT. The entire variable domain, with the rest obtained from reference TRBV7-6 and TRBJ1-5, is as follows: GAGVSQSPRYKVTKRGQDVALRCDPISGHVSLYWYRQALGQGPEFLTYFNYEAQQDKSGLPNDRFSAERPEGSISTLTIQRTEQRDSAMYRCASSLSGLNNQPQHFGDGTRLSIL.

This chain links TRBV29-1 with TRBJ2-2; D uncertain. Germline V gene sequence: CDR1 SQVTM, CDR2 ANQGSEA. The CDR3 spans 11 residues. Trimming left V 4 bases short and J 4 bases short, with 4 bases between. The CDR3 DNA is TGCAGCGTTGCGGGCACCGGGGAGCTGTTTTTT. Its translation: CSVAGTGELFF.

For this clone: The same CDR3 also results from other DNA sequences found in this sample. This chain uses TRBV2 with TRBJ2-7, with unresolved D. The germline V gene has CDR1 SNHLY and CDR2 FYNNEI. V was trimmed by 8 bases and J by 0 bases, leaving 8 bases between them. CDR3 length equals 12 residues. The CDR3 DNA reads TGTGCCAGCTCTCCGAGCTCCTACGAGCAGTACTTC. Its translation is CASSPSSYEQYF.

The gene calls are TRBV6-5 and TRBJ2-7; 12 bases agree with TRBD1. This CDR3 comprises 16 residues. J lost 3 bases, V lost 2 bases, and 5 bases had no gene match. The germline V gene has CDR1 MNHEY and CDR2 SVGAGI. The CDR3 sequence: CASSYGTGGLRYEQYF. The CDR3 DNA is TGTGCCAGCAGTTACGGGACAGGGGGCCTACGCTACGAGCAGTACTTC.

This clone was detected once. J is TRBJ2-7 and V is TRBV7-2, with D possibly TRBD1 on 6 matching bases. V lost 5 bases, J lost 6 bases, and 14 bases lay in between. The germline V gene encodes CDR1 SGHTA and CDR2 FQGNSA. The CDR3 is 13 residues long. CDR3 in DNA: TGTGCCAGCAGCACCTCGACAGGATCCGAGCAGTACTTC. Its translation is CASSTSTGSEQYF. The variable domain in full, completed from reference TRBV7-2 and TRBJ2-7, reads GAGVSQSPSNKVTEKGKDVELRCDPISGHTALYWYRQSLGQGLEFLIYFQGNSAPDKSGLPSDRFSAERTGGSVSTLTIQRTQQEDSAVYLCASSTSTGSEQYFGPGTRLTVT.

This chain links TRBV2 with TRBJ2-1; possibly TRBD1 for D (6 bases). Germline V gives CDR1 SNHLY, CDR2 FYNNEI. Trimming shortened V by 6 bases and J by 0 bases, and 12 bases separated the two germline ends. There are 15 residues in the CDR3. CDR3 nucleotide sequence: TGTGCCAGCAGCCCCGGGACACACTCCTACAATGAGCAGTTCTTC. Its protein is CASSPGTHSYNEQFF. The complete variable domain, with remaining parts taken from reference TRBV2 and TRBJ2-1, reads EPEVTQTPSHQVTQMGQEVILRCVPISNHLYFYWYRQILGQKVEFLVSFYNNEISEKSEIFDDQFSVERPDGSNFTLKIRSTKLEDSAMYFCASSPGTHSYNEQFFGPGTRLTVL.

CDR3 loop: CASSLGQRSTEAFF. The CDR3 nucleotides read TGTGCCAGCAGCTTAGGACAGAGGAGCACTGAAGCTTTCTTT. The chain recombines TRBV7-9 with TRBJ1-1; D perhaps matches TRBD1 (5 bases). This CDR3 is 14 amino acids long. Germline V CDR1 and CDR2: SEHNR, FQNEAQ (reference sequence). V lost 1 base, J lost 4 bases, and 10 bases lay in between. The full variable domain, completed using reference TRBV7-9 and TRBJ1-1, is DTGVSQNPRHKITKRGQNVTFRCDPISEHNRLYWYRQTLGQGPEFLTYFQNEAQLEKSRLLSDRFSAERPKGSFSTLEIQRTEQGDSAMYLCASSLGQRSTEAFFGQGTRLTVV.

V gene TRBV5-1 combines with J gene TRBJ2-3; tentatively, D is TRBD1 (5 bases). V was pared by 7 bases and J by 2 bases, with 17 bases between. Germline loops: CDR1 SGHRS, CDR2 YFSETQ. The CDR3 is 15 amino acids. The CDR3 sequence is CASAFVQGNTDTQYF. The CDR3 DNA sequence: TGCGCCAGCGCATTTGTGCAGGGAAACACAGATACGCAGTATTTT.

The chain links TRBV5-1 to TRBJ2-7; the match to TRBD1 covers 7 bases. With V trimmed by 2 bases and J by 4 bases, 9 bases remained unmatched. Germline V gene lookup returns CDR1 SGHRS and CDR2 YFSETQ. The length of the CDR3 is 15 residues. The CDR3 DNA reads TGCGCCAGCAGCTTCACAGGGGACAGCCTTTACGAGCAGTACTTC. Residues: CASSFTGDSLYEQYF.

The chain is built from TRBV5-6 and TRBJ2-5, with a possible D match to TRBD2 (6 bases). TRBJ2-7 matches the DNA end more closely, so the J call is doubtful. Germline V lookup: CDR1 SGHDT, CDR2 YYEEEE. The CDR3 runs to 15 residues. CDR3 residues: CASSLEGSGTYEQYF. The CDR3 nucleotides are TGTGCCAGCAGCTTGGAGGGTAGCGGCACCTACGAGCAGTACTTC.

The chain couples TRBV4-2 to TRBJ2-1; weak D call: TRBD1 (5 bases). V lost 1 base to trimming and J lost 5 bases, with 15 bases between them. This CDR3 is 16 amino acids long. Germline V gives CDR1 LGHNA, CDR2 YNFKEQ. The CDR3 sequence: CASSQVLSGHNNEQFF. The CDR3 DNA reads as TGTGCCAGCAGCCAAGTACTTTCCGGACATAACAATGAGCAGTTCTTC.

This chain's CDR3 is CASSPPGGAGDSTDTQYF. CDR3 nucleotide sequence: TGTGCCAGCAGCCCGCCCGGGGGGGCGGGAGATAGCACAGATACGCAGTATTTT. V usage is TRBV5-6 and J usage is TRBJ2-3; 8 bases are shared with TRBD2. V lost 4 bases, J lost 0 bases, and 13 bases stayed unmatched. Germline V gene data show CDR1 as SGHDT and CDR2 as YYEEEE. The CDR3 sequence is 18 residues long.

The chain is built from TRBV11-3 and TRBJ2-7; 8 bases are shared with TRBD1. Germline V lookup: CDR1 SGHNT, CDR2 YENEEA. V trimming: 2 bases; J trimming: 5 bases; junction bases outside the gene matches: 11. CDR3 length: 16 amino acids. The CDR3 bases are TGTGCCAGCAGCTTAAATGGTGACAGGGGATTGAACGAGCAGTACTTC. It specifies CASSLNGDRGLNEQYF.

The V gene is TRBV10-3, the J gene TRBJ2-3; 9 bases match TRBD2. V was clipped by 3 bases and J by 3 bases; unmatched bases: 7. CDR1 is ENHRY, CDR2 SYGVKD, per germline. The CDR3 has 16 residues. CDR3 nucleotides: TGTGCCATCAGTGACCCGCGGGGGGGGAGAACAGATACGCAGTATTTT. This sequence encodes CAISDPRGGRTDTQYF.

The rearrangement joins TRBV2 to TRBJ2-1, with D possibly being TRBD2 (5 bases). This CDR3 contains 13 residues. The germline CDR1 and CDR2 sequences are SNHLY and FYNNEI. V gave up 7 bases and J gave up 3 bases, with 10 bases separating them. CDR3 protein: CASTRGSYNEQFF. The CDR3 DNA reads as TGTGCCAGCACTCGGGGAAGCTACAATGAGCAGTTCTTC.

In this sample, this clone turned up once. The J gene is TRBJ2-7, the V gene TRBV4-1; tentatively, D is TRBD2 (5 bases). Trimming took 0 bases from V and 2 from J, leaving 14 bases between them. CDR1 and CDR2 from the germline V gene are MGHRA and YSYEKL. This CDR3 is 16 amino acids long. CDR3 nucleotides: TGCGCCAGCAGCCAAGATGGGCTAGCTAGGACCTACGAGCAGTACTTC. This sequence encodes CASSQDGLARTYEQYF.

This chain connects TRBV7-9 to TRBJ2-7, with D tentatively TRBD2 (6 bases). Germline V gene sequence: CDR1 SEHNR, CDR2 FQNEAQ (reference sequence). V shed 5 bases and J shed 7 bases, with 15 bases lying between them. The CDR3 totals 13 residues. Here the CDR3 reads CASSQAGTMEQYF. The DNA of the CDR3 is TGTGCCAGCAGCCAGGCGGGAACAATGGAGCAGTACTTC.

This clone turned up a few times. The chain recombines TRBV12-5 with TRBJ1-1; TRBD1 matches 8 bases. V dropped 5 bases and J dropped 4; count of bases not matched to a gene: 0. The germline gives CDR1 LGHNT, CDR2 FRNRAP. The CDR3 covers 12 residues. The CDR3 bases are TGTGCTAGTGGTGACAGGGGCACTGAAGCTTTCTTT. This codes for CASGDRGTEAFF.

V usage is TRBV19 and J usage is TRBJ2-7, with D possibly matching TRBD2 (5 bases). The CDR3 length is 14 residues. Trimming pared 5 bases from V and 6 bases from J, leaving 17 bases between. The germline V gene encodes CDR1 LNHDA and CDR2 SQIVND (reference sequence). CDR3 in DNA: TGTGCCAGTAGTCACCTTGGGGAGTCCCCCGAGCAGTACTTC. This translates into CASSHLGESPEQYF.

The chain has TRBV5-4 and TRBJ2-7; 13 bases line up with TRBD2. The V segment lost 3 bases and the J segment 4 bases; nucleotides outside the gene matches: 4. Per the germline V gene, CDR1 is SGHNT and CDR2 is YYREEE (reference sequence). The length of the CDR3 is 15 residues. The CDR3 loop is CASSSGTSGKYEQYF. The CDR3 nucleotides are TGTGCCAGCAGCTCAGGGACTAGCGGGAAGTACGAGCAGTACTTC.

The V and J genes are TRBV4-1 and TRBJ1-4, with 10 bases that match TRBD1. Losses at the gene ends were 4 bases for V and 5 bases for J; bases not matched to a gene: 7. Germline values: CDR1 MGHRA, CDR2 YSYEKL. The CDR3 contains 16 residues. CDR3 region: CASSPIDRGQNEKLFF. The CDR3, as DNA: TGCGCCAGCAGCCCGATCGACAGGGGGCAGAATGAAAAACTGTTTTTT.

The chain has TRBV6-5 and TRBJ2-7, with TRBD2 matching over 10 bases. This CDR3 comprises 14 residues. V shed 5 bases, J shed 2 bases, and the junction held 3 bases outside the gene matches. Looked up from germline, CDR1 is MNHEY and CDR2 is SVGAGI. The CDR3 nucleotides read TGTGCCAGCAGTGTAGCGGGGGGTACCTACGAGCAGTACTTC. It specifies CASSVAGGTYEQYF.

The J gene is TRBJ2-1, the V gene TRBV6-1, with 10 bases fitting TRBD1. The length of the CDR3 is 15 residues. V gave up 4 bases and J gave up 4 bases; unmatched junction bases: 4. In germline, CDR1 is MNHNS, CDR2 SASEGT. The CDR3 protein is CASSGWTGGYNEQFF. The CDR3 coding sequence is TGTGCCAGCAGTGGCTGGACAGGGGGGTACAATGAGCAGTTCTTC.

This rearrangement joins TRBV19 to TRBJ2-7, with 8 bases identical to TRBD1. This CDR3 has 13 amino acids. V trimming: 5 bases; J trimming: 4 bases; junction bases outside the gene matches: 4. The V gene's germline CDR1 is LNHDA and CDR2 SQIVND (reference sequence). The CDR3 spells CASSRRQGYEQYF. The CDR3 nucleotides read TGTGCCAGTAGTCGCCGACAGGGGTACGAGCAGTACTTC.